What follows describes a single T cell receptor (beta chain). Ten or more counts support this clonotype. Its antigen remains undetermined. Base quality data are lacking; no much larger clone is found one base away. This sample stems from a study of low-dose radiotherapy and immunotherapy resistance in tumors (dated by TCRdb to between 2020 and 2023). The study in broad terms: In Cohort 1, 0.5 Gy per fraction was delivered every 2 weeks, and a total PTV dose of 6.5 Gy was prescribed. No randomization into treatment groups was done for the people taking part in the trial. Patients were given nivolumab as a 240 mg flat dose every two weeks and ipilimumab at 1 mg/kg every six weeks, with both drugs delivered intravenously. In Cohort 2, 1 Gy per fraction was delivered every two weeks, for a total of 13 Gy over 26 weeks. Cyclophosphamide 200 mg/m2 was given intravenously every two weeks, one day before each radiation and immunotherapy administration. Starting on cycle 1 day 1, patients took 300 mg of aspirin by mouth once a day for four cycles. The translational analysis covered eight patients: three from the first dose cohort and the first five from the second dose cohort.

Sample time point, as interpreted from the label and publication: before trial treatment. Donors were enrolled in RACIN, a single-arm phase I dose-escalation trial combining nivolumab, ipilimumab, aspirin, low-dose cyclophosphamide and low-dose radiotherapy. To be eligible, a patient needed to have an advanced solid tumor that was TIL-negative. The sequencing machine was an Illumina HiSeq 2500. First-strand cDNA was synthesized using Superscript III and a set of TRAV- and TRBV-specific primers, so that both TCRalpha and TCRbeta chains were covered. A roughly 18-cycle PCR with Phusion amplified the TCRs, pairing a constant-region primer with the adapter that was attached to the V primers. Amplification of the isolated mRNA was done with the MessageAmp II aRNA Amplification Kit, which involved a roughly 15-hour in vitro transcription at 37 degrees C. mRNA for TCR sequencing was isolated with the Dynabeads mRNA DIRECT Purification Kit. A second approximately 23-cycle Phusion PCR added indexed Illumina adapters, and products were purified with AMPure XP beads. In the source study's methods: Custom Perl scripts pooled TCR sequences encoding the same protein, removed out-of-frame sequences and computed each clonotype's abundance. Any TCR sequence backed by just one read was left out of the analysis. Shannon entropy, Gini index, clonality, richness, and the frequency of TCRs shared between repertoires were included as repertoire metrics. Clones were called with MiXCR by TCRdb after fastp trimmed the public reads at Q25, and only in-frame beta chains were retained. Rows are unified per CDR3 protein, each entry keeping the most common DNA and genes. These V and J calls originate from TCRdb's pipeline instead of the authors' own analysis. The sample records 65,000 to 100,000 distinct CDR3 sequences, 15% to 20% of which are singletons. The ten most abundant clones make up 2.5% to 3% of the sample.

The clonotype originates from a male donor with prostate cancer. The sample was PBMCs, taken before treatment.

The CDR3 reads as follows: CASSGTGYTEAFF. Here is the DNA: TGTGCCAGCAGCGGGACAGGGTACACTGAAGCTTTCTTT. The chain couples TRBV3-1 to TRBJ1-1; 9 middle bases align to TRBD1. The CDR3 goes from the cysteine to the phenylalanine over 13 residues. Only the CDR3 DNA stays, 39 bases, in frame from base 1. V has 5 bases trimmed and J has 3 bases trimmed; junction bases matching no gene number 1. CDR1 and CDR2 (LGHDT, YNNKEL) derive from the germline V gene (reference sequence).